This T cell receptor beta chain appears in the sequencing data of a study of low-dose radiotherapy and immunotherapy resistance in tumors. Time point indicated: after trial treatment. Regarding treatment: LDRT plus nivolumab, ipilimumab, low-dose cyclophosphamide and aspirin (RACIN trial). Trimming removed 2 bases from V and 0 bases from J, with 7 bases in between. This CDR3 spans 15 amino acids. Germline V gene lookup returns CDR1 SGHVS and CDR2 FQNEAQ. This clonotype has ten or more counts. TRAV and TRBV primers primed cDNA for both TCRalpha and TCRbeta. TCRs were put through 20 PCR cycles of amplification with Phusion. A constant-region primer and the V-primer adapter served as the primer pair. TCRdb re-called the reads through MiXCR, storing one row per CDR3 protein. Found here are around 84,000 distinct CDR3 sequences, about 17% of them singletons; the top ten hold approximately 1.3%.

The material sequenced was PBMCs, taken after low-dose radiotherapy plus immunotherapy. The sequence came from a male donor with prostate cancer. The chain uses TRBV7-8 and TRBJ2-2, with a possible D match to TRBD2 (5 bases). CDR3 sequence: CASSLYGTNTGELFF. The CDR3 DNA is TGTGCCAGCAGCTTATACGGGACGAACACCGGGGAGCTGTTTTTT.